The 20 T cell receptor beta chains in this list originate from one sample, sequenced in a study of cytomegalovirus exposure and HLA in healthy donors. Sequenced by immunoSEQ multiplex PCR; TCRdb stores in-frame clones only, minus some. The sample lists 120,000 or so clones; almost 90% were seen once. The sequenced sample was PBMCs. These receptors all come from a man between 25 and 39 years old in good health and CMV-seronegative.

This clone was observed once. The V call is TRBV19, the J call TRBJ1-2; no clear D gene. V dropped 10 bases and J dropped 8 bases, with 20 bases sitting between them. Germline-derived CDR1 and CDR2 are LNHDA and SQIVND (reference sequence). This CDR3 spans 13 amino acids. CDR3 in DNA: TGTGCCACCCAAGCGGGGTCCTCTCTGGGCTACACCTTC. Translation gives CATQAGSSLGYTF.

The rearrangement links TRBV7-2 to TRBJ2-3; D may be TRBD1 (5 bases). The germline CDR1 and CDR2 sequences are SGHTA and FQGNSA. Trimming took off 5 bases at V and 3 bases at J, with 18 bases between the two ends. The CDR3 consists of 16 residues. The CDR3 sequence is CASSPRGGSGTDTQYF. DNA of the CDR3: TGTGCCAGCAGCCCTAGGGGTGGTTCCGGTACAGATACGCAGTATTTT.

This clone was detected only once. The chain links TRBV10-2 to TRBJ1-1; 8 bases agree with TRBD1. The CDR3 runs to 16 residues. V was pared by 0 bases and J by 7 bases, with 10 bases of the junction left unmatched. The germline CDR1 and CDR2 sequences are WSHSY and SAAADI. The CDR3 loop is CASSESGQGGFNEAFF. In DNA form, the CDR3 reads TGCGCCAGCAGTGAGTCCGGACAGGGAGGGTTTAATGAAGCTTTCTTT.

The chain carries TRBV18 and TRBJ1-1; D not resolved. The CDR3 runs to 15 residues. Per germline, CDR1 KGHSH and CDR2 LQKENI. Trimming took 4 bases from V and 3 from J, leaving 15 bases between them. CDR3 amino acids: CASSLQDIDYTEAFF. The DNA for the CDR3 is TGTGCCAGCTCACTACAAGACATCGATTACACTGAAGCTTTCTTT.

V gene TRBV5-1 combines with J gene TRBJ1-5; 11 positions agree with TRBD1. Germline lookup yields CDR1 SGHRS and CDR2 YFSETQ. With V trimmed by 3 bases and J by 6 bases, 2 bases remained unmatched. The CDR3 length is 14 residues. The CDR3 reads CASSSGQGAQPQHF. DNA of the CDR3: TGCGCCAGCAGCTCCGGACAGGGGGCTCAGCCCCAGCATTTT.

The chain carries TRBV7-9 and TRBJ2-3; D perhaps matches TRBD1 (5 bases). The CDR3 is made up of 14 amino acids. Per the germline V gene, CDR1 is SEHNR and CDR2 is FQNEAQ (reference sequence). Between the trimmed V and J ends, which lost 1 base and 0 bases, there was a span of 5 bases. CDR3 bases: TGTGCCAGCAGCTTAGGACAGAGCACAGATACGCAGTATTTT. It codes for CASSLGQSTDTQYF.

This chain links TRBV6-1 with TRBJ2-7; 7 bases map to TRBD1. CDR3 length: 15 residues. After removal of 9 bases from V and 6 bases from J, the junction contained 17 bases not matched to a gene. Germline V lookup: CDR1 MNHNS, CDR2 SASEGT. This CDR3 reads CASHLDYTGVGEQYF. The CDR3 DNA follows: TGTGCCAGTCACCTTGATTACACAGGGGTAGGCGAGCAGTACTTC.

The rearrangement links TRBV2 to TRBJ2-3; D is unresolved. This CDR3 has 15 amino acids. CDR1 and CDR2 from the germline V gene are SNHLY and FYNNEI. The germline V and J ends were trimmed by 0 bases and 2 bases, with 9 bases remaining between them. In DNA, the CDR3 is TGTGCCAGCAGTGAAGCCGAACAACCCACAGATACGCAGTATTTT. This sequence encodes CASSEAEQPTDTQYF.

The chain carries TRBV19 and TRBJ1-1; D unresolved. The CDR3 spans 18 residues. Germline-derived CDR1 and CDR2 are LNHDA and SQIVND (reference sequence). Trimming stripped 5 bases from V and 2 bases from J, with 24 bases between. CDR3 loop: CASSLPNTARGGNTEAFF. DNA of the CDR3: TGTGCCAGTAGTCTCCCTAACACGGCCAGAGGTGGAAACACTGAAGCTTTCTTT. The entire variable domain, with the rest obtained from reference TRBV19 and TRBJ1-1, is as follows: DGGITQSPKYLFRKEGQNVTLSCEQNLNHDAMYWYRQDPGQGLRLIYYSQIVNDFQKGDIAEGYSVSREKKESFPLTVTSAQKNPTAFYLCASSLPNTARGGNTEAFFGQGTRLTVV.

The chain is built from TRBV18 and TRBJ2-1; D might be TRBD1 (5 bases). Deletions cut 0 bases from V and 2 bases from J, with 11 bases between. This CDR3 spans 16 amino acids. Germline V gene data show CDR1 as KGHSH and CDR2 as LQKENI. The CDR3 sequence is CASSPPSRATYNEQFF. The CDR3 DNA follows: TGTGCCAGCTCACCACCGTCCAGGGCCACCTACAATGAGCAGTTCTTC.

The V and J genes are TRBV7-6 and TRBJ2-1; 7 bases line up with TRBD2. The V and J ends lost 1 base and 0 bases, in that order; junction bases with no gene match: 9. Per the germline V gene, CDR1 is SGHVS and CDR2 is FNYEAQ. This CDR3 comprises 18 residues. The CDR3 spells CASSLEGGAGSSYNEQFF. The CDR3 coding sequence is TGTGCCAGCAGCTTAGAGGGAGGGGCGGGGAGCTCCTACAATGAGCAGTTCTTC.

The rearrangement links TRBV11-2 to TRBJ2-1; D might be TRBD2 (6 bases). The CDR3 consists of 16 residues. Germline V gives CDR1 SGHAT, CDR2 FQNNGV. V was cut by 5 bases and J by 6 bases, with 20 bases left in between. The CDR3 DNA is TGTGCCAGCAGCCCTGGGGAGGACCTAGACCCCAATGAGCAGTTCTTC. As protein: CASSPGEDLDPNEQFF.

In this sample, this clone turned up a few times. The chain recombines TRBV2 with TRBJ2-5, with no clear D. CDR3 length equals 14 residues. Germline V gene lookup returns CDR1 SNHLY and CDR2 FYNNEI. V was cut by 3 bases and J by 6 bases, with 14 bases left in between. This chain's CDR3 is CASSEGSEVKTQYF. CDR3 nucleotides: TGTGCCAGCAGTGAGGGTTCCGAGGTAAAGACCCAGTACTTC.

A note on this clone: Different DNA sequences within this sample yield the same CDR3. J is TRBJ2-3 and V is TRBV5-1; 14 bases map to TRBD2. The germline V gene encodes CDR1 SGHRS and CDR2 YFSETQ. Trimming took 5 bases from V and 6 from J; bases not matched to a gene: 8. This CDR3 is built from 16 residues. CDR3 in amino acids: CASSPGLAGGTDTQYF. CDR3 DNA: TGCGCCAGCAGTCCCGGACTAGCGGGAGGAACGGATACGCAGTATTTT. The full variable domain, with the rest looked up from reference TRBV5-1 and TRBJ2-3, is KAGVTQTPRYLIKTRGQQVTLSCSPISGHRSVSWYQQTPGQGLQFLFEYFSETQRNKGNFPGRFSGRQFSNSRSEMNVSTLELGDSALYLCASSPGLAGGTDTQYFGPGTRLTVL.

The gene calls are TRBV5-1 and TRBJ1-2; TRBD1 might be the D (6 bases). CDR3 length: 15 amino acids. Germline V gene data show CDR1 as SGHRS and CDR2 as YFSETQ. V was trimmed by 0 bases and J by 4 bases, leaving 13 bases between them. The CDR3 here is CASSLVAGDRYGYTF. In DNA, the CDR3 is TGCGCCAGCAGCTTGGTCGCAGGGGACCGCTATGGCTACACCTTC.

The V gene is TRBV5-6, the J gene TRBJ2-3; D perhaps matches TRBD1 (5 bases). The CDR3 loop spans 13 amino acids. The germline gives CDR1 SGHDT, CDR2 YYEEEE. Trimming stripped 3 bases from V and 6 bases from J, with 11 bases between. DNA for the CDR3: TGTGCCAGCAGCTCCTGGGGCAAGGATACGCAGTATTTT. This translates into CASSSWGKDTQYF.

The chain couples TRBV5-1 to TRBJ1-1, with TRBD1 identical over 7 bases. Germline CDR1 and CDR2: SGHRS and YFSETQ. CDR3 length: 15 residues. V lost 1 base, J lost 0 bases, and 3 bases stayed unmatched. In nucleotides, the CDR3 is TGCGCCAGCAGCTTGCAGACAGGGATGAACACTGAAGCTTTCTTT. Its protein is CASSLQTGMNTEAFF.

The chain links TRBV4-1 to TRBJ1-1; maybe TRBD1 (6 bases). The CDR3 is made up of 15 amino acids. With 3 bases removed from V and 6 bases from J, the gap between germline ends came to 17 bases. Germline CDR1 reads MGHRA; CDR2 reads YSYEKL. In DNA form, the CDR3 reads TGCGCCAGCAGCCATCCCCCGACAGGCCGACCTGAAGCTTTCTTT. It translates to CASSHPPTGRPEAFF.

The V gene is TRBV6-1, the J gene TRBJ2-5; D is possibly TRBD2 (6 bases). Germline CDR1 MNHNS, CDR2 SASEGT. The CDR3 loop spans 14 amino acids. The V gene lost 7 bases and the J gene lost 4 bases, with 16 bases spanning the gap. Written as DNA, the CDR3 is TGTGCCAGCAAGCCTCTATCCGGGGGAGAGACCCAGTACTTC. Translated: CASKPLSGGETQYF.

CDR3 nucleotide sequence: TGTGCCAGCAGACTTACAGGGGGCTCCTATAATTCACCCCTCCACTTT. Translated, it gives CASRLTGGSYNSPLHF. V usage is TRBV5-6 and J usage is TRBJ1-6; the match to TRBD1 covers 8 bases. The CDR3 spans 16 residues. Looked up from germline, CDR1 is SGHDT and CDR2 is YYEEEE. The J segment lost 0 bases and the V segment lost 5 bases, leaving 4 bases of the junction unmatched. Filled out from reference TRBV5-6 and TRBJ1-6, the complete variable domain reads DAGVTQSPTHLIKTRGQQVTLRCSPKSGHDTVSWYQQALGQGPQFIFQYYEEEERQRGNFPDRFSGHQFPNYSSELNVNALLLGDSALYLCASRLTGGSYNSPLHFGNGTRLTVT.